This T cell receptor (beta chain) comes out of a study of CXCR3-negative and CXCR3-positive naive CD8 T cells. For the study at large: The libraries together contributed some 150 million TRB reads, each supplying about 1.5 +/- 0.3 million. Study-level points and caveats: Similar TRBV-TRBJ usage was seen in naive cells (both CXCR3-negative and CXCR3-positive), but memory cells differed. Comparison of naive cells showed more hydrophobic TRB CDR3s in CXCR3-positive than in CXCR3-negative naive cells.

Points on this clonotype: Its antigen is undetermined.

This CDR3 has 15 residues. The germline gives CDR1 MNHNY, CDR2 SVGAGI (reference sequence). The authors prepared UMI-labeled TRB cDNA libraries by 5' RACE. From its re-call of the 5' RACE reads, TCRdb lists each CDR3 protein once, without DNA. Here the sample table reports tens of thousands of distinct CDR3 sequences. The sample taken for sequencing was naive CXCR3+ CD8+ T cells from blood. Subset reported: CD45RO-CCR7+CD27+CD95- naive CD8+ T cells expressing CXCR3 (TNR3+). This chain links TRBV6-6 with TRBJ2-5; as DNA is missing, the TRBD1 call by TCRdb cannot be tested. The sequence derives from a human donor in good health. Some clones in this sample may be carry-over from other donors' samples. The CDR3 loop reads CASSDGGRGRGTQYF.